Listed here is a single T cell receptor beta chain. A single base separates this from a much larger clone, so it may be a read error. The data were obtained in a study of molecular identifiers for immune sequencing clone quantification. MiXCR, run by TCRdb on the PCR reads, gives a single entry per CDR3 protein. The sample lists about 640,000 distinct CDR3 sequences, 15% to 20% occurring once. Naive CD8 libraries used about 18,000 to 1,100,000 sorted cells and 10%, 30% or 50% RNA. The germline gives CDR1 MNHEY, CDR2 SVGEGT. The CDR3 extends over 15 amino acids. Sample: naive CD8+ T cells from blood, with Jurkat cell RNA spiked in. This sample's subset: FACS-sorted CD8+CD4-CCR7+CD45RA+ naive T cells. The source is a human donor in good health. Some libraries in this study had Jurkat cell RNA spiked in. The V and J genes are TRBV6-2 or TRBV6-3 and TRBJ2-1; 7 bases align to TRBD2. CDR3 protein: CAGSYTGGYYNEQFF. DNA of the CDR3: TGTGCCGGCAGTTACACCGGGGGGTATTACAATGAGCAGTTCTTC.